This entry describes one T cell receptor (beta chain). In the original processing: It was from reference gene primer amplification that nucleated cell counts were estimated. Generated by immunoSEQ multiplex PCR, the TCRdb table keeps only in-frame clones and is missing some. The V and J calls and clone size are taken from that table; D and trimming were inferred from the DNA. The sample has about 140,000 clones; about 77% are singletons. With 2 bases removed from V and 8 bases from J, the gap between germline ends came to 20 bases. Germline V gives CDR1 SGHTS, CDR2 YDEGEE. This CDR3 contains 15 residues. This sample is part of a study of blood T cell repertoires in COVID-19. Looking at the study overall: Italy, Spain and the United States were the sources of the convalescent and acute COVID-19 samples. PBMCs, B-cell-depleted T cells, or T cells provided the cDNA or gDNA that made up the material.

The TCR was taken from a woman aged 50 to 65 with active or convalescent COVID-19. Material for sequencing was peripheral blood. The chain links TRBV5-8 to TRBJ2-7, with D possibly being TRBD2 (5 bases). The CDR3: CASSLSYEVGEKQYF. CDR3 sequence (DNA): TGTGCCAGCAGCTTATCTTACGAGGTCGGGGAGAAGCAGTACTTC. Full variable domain (missing parts from reference TRBV5-8 and TRBJ2-7): EAGVTQSPTHLIKTRGQQATLRCSPISGHTSVYWYQQALGLGLQFLLWYDEGEERNRGNFPPRFSGRQFPNYSSELNVNALELEDSALYLCASSLSYEVGEKQYFGPGTRLTVT.